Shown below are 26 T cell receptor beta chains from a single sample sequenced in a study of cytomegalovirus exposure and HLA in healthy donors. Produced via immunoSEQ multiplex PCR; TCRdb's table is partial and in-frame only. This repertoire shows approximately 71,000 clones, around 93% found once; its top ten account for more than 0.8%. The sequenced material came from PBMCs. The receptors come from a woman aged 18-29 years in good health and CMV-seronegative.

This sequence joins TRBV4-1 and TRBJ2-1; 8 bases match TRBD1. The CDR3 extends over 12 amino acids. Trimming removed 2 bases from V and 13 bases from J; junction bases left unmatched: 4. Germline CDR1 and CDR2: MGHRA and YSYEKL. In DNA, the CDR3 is TGCGCCAGCAGCCAAACTACAGGGGGACAGTTCTTC. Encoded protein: CASSQTTGGQFF.

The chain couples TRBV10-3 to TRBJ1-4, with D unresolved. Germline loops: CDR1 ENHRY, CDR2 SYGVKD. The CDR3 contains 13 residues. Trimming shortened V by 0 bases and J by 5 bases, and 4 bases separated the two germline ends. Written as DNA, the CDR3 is TGTGCCATCAGTGAGTCGGAGAATGAAAAACTGTTTTTT. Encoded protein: CAISESENEKLFF.

The CDR3 DNA reads TGTGCCAGCACCGAGGTCTGGACAGGGAACAATGAGCAGTTCTTC. Protein sequence: CASTEVWTGNNEQFF. The gene calls are TRBV5-8 and TRBJ2-1; 8 bases are shared with TRBD1. Germline lookup yields CDR1 SGHTS and CDR2 YDEGEE. The CDR3 contains 15 residues. With 6 bases clipped from V and 5 bases from J, the junction kept 10 bases outside the gene matches.

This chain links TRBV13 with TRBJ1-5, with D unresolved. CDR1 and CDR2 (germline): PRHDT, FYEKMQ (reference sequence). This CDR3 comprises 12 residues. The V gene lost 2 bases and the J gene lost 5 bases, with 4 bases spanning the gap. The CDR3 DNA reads TGTGCCAGCAGCTTACGGGATCAGCCCCAGCATTTT. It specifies CASSLRDQPQHF.

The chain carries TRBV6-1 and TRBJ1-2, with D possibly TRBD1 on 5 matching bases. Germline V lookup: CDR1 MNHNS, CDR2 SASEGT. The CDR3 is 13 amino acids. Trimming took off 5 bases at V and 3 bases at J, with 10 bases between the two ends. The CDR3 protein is CASSPGLYYGYTF. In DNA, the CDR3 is TGTGCCAGCAGTCCGGGACTTTACTATGGCTACACCTTC.

The CDR3 nucleotides read TGTGCCAGCAGCTTTTTAGGACAGGGGAACACTGAAGCTTTCTTT. This encodes CASSFLGQGNTEAFF. This chain uses TRBV11-2 with TRBJ1-1, with 8 nucleotides matching TRBD1. The CDR3 extends over 15 amino acids. The germline CDR1 and CDR2 sequences are SGHAT and FQNNGV. V lost 3 bases, J lost 1 base, and 4 bases stayed unmatched.

The CDR3 loop reads CASSLEGLAGAYEQYF. CDR3 bases: TGTGCCAGCAGCTTAGAAGGGCTAGCGGGAGCCTACGAGCAGTACTTC. The chain couples TRBV7-9 to TRBJ2-7, with TRBD2 matching over 10 bases. From germline, CDR1 is SEHNR and CDR2 FQNEAQ (reference sequence). J gave up 2 bases and V 1 base, and 5 bases lay outside the gene matches. This CDR3 has 16 amino acids.

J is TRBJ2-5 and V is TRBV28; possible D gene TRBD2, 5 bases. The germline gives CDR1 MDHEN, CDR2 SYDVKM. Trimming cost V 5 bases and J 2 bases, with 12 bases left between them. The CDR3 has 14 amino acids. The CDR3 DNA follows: TGTGCCAGCAGTCCCTCGGACTTACAAGAGACCCAGTACTTC. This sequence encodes CASSPSDLQETQYF.

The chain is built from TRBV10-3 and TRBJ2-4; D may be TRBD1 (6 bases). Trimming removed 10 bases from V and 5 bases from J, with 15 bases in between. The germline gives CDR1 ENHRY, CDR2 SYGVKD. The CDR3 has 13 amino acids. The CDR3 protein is CATAWDNQNIQYF. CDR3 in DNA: TGTGCCACCGCTTGGGACAATCAAAACATTCAGTACTTC.

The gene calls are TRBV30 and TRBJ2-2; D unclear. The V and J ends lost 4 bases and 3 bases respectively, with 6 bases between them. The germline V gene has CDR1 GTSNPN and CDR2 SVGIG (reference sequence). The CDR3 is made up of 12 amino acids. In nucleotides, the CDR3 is TGTGCCTGGATCTTGTACACCGGGGAGCTGTTTTTT. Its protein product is CAWILYTGELFF. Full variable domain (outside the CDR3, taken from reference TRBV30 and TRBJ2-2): SQTIHQWPATLVQPVGSPLSLECTVEGTSNPNLYWYRQAAGRGLQLLFYSVGIGQISSEVPQNLSASRPQDRQFILSSKKLLLSDSGFYLCAWILYTGELFFGEGSRLTVL.

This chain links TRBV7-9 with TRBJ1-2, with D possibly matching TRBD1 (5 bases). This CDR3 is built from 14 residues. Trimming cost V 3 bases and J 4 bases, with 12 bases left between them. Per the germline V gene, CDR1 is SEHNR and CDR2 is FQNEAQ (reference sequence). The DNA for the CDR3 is TGTGCCAGCAGCTTGATGGAAGGGGCCTATGGCTACACCTTC. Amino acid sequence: CASSLMEGAYGYTF.

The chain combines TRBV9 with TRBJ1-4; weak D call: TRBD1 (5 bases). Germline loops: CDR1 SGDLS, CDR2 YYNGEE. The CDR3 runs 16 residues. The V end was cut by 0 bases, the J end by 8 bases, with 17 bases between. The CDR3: CASSVGSIGGNEKLFF. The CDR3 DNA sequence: TGTGCCAGCAGCGTAGGGTCCATCGGGGGAAACGAAAAACTGTTTTTT.

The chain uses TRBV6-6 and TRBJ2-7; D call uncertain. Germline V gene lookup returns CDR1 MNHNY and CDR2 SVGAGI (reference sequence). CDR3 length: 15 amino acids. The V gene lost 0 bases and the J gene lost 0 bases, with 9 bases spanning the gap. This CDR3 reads CASSYSRQHSYEQYF. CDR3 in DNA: TGTGCCAGCAGTTACTCGAGGCAACACTCCTACGAGCAGTACTTC.

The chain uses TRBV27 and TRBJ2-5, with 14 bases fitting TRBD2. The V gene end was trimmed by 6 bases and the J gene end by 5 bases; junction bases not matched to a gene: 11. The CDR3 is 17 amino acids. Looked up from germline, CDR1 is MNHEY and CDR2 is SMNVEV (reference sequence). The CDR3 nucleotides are TGTGCCAGCAGGACCTCGGGACTAGCGGGAGTATGGGAGACCCAGTACTTC. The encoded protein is CASRTSGLAGVWETQYF.

In DNA, the CDR3 is TGTGCCAGCAGCTTATGGGAGAATGAGCAGTTCTTC. It encodes CASSLWENEQFF. The rearrangement links TRBV7-9 to TRBJ2-1; TRBD2 might be the D (5 bases). The CDR3 covers 12 residues. Germline V gene lookup returns CDR1 SEHNR and CDR2 FQNEAQ (reference sequence). V was pared by 2 bases and J by 7 bases, with 6 bases between.

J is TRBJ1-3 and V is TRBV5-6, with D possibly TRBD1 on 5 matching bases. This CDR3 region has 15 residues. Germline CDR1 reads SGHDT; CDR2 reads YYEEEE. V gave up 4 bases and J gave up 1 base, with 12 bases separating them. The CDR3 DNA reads TGTGCCAGCAGCCCCCCGGGGGGGTCTGGAAACACCATATATTTT. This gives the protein CASSPPGGSGNTIYF. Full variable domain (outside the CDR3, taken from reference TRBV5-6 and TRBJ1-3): DAGVTQSPTHLIKTRGQQVTLRCSPKSGHDTVSWYQQALGQGPQFIFQYYEEEERQRGNFPDRFSGHQFPNYSSELNVNALLLGDSALYLCASSPPGGSGNTIYFGEGSWLTVV.

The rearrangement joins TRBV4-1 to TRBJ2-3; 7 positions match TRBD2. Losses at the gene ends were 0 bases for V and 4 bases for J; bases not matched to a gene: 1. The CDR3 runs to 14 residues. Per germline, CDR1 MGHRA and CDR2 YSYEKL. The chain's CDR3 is CASSQERGSDTQYF. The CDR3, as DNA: TGCGCCAGCAGCCAAGAGCGGGGGTCAGATACGCAGTATTTT.

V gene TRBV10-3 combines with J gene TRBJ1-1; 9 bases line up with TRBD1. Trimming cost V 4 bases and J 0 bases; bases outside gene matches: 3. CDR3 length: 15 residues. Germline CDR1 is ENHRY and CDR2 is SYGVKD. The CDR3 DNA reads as TGTGCCATCAGTGCCAGACAGGGGGTGAACACTGAAGCTTTCTTT. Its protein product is CAISARQGVNTEAFF.

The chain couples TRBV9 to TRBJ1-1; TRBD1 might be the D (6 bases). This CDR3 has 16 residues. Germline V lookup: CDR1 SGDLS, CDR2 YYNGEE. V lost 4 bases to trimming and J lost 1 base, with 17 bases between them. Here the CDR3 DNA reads TGTGCCAGCAGCCCGAGGGTCGGCAGGGGGAACACTGAAGCTTTCTTT. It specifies CASSPRVGRGNTEAFF.

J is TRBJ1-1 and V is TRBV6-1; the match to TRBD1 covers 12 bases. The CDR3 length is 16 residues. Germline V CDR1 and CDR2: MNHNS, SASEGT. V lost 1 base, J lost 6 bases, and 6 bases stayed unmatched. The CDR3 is CASSEEVGTGGSEAFF. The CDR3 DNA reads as TGTGCCAGCAGTGAAGAAGTTGGGACAGGGGGCTCTGAAGCTTTCTTT.

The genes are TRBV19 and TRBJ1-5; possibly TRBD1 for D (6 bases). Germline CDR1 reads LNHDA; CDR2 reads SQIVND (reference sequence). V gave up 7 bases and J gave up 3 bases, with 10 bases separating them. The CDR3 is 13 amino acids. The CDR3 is CASNRQVNQPQHF. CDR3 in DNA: TGTGCCAGTAACCGACAGGTCAATCAGCCCCAGCATTTT.

The CDR3 bases are TGTGCCAGCACACCTAACGACAGGAGAAACACTGAAGCTTTCTTT. This gives the protein CASTPNDRRNTEAFF. This sequence joins TRBV5-8 and TRBJ1-1, with TRBD1 as a possible D gene (6 bases). This CDR3 contains 15 residues. The V end was cut by 6 bases, the J end by 2 bases, with 17 bases between. Germline V gene lookup returns CDR1 SGHTS and CDR2 YDEGEE.

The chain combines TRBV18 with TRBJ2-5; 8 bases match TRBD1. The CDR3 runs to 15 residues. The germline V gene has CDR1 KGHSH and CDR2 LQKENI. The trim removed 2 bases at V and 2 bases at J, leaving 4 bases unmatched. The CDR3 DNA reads TGTGCCAGCTCACCAATTCAGGGGGCACAAGAGACCCAGTACTTC. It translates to CASSPIQGAQETQYF. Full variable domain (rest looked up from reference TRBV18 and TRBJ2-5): NAGVMQNPRHLVRRRGQEARLRCSPMKGHSHVYWYRQLPEEGLKFMVYLQKENIIDESGMPKERFSAEFPKEGPSILRIQQVVRGDSAAYFCASSPIQGAQETQYFGPGTRLLVL.

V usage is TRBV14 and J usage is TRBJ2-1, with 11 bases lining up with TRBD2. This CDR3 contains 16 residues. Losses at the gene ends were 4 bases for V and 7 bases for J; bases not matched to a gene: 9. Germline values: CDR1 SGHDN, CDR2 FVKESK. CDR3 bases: TGTGCCAGCAGCCGCGTTTTAGCGGGGGGGCGGAATGAGCAGTTCTTC. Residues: CASSRVLAGGRNEQFF. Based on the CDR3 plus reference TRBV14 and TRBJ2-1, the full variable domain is EAGVTQFPSHSVIEKGQTVTLRCDPISGHDNLYWYRRVMGKEIKFLLHFVKESKQDESGMPNNRFLAERTGGTYSTLKVQPAELEDSGVYFCASSRVLAGGRNEQFFGPGTRLTVL.

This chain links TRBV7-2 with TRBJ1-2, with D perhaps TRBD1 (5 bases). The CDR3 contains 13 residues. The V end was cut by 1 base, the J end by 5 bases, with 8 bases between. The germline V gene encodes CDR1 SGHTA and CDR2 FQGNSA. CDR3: CASSLEGAYGYTF. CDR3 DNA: TGTGCCAGCAGCTTAGAAGGGGCTTATGGCTACACCTTC.

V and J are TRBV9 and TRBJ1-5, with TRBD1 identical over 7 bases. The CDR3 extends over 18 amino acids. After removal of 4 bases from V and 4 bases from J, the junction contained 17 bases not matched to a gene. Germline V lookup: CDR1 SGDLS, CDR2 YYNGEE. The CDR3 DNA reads TGTGCCAGCAGCCTCTCCTCGGGACAGAAAGTCCCAAATCAGCCCCAGCATTTT. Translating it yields CASSLSSGQKVPNQPQHF.